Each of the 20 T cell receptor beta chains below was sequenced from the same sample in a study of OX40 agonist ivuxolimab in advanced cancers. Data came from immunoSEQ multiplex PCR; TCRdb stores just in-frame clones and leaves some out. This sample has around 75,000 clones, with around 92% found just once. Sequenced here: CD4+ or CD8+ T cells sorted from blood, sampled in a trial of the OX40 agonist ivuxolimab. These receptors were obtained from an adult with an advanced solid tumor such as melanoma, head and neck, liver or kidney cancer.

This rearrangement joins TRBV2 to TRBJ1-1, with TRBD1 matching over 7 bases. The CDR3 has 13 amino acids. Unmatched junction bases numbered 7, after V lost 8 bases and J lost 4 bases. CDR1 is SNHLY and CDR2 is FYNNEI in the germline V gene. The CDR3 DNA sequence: TGTGCCAGCCGGAGGGGGCTAGGCACTGAAGCTTTCTTT. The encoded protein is CASRRGLGTEAFF.

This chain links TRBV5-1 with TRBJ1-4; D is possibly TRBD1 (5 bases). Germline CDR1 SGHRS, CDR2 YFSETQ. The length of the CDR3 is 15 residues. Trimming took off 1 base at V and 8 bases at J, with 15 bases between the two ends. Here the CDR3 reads CASSLSTTDSEKLFF. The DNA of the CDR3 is TGCGCCAGCAGCTTGTCTACGACAGACTCCGAAAAACTGTTTTTT.

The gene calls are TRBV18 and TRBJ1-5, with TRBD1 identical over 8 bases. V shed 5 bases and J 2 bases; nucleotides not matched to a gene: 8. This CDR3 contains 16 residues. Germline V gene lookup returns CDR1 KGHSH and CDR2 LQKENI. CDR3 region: CASSSRTGWGNQPQHF. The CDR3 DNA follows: TGTGCCAGCTCATCCCGGACAGGGTGGGGCAATCAGCCCCAGCATTTT.

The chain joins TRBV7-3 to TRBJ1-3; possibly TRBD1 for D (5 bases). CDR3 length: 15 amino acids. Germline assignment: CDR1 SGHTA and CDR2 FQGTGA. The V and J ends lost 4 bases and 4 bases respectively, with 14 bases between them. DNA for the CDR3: TGTGCCAGCAGCTACAACGGGGCGCGGGGAAACACCATATATTTT. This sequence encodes CASSYNGARGNTIYF.

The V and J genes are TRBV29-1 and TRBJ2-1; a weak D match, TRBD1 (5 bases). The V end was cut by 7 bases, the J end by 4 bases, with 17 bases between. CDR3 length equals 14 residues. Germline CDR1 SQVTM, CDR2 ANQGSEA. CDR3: CSGTLWGLYNEQFF. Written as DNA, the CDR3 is TGCAGCGGCACGCTATGGGGCCTTTACAATGAGCAGTTCTTC.

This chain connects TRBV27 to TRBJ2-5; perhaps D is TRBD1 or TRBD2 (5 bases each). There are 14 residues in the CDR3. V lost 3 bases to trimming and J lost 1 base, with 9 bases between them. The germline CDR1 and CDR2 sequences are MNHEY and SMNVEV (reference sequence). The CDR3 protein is CASSFLGTQETQYF. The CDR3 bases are TGTGCCAGCAGTTTCCTGGGGACCCAAGAGACCCAGTACTTC.

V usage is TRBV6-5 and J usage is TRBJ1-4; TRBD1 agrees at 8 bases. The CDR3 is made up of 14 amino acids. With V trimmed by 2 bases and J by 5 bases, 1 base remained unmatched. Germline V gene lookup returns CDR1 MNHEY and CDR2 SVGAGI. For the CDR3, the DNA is TGTGCCAGCAGTTACCGACAGGGGAATGAAAAACTGTTTTTT. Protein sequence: CASSYRQGNEKLFF.

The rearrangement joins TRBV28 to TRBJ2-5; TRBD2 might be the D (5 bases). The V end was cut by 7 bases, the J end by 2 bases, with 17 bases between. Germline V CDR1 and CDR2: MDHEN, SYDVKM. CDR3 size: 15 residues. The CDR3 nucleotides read TGTGCCAGCAATAACGGAGAGGGTTGGCAAGAGACCCAGTACTTC. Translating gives CASNNGEGWQETQYF.

CDR3 nucleotides: TGTGCCAGCAGTGAAAATGGCAGGGAGAATCAGCCCCAGCATTTT. It encodes CASSENGRENQPQHF. The V and J genes are TRBV2 and TRBJ1-5, with D maybe TRBD1 (5 bases). CDR1 SNHLY and CDR2 FYNNEI come from the germline V gene. The CDR3 covers 15 residues. Trimming took off 2 bases at V and 4 bases at J, with 12 bases between the two ends.

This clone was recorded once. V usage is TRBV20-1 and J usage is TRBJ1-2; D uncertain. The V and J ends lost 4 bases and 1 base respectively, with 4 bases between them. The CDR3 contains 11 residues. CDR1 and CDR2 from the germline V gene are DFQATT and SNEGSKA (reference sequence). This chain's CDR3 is CSAILNYGYTF. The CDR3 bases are TGCAGTGCTATACTTAACTATGGCTACACCTTC.

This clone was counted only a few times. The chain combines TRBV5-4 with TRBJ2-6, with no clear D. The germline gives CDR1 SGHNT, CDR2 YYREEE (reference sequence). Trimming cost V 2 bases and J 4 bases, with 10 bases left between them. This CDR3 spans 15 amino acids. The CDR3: CASSFPGTGANVLTF. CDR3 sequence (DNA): TGTGCCAGCAGCTTCCCGGGTACCGGGGCCAACGTCCTGACTTTC. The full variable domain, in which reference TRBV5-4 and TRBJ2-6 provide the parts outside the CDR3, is ETGVTQSPTHLIKTRGQQVTLRCSSQSGHNTVSWYQQALGQGPQFIFQYYREEENGRGNFPPRFSGLQFPNYSSELNVNALELDDSALYLCASSFPGTGANVLTFGAGSRLTVL.

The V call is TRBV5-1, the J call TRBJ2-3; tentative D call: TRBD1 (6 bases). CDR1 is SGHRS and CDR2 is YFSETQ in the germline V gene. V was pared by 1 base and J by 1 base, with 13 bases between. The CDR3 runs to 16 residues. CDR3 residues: CASSLKEQGGTDTQYF. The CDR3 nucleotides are TGCGCCAGCAGCTTGAAGGAACAGGGTGGCACAGATACGCAGTATTTT.

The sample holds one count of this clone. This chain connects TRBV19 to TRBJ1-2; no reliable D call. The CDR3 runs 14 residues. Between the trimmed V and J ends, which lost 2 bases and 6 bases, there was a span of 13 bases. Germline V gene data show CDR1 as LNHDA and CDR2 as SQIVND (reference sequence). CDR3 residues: CASSIYNLLDGYTF. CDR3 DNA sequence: TGTGCCAGTAGTATATATAACCTCTTGGATGGCTACACCTTC.

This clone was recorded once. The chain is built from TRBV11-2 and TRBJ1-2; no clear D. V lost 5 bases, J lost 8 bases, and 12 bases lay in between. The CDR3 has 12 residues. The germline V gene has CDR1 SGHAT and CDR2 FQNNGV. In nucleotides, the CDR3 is TGTGCCAGCAGCCCCGGGGTTTGGGGCTACACCTTC. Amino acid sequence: CASSPGVWGYTF.

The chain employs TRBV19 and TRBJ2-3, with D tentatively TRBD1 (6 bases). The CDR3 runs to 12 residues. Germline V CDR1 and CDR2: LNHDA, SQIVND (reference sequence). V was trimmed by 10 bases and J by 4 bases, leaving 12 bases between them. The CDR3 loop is CATLQGSDTQYF. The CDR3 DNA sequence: TGTGCCACACTACAGGGTTCAGATACGCAGTATTTT.

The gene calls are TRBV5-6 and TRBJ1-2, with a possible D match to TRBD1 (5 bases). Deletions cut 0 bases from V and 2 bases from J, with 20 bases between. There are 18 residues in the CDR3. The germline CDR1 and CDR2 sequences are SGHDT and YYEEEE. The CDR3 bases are TGTGCCAGCAGCTTGGAATATACAGGAGGAAGCGGGAACTATGGCTACACCTTC. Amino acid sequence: CASSLEYTGGSGNYGYTF.

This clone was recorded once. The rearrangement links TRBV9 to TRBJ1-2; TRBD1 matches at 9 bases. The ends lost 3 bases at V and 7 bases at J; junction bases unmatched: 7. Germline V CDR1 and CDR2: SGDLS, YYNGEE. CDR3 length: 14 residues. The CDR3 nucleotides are TGTGCCAGCAGCGCCTCGGACAGGGGACGTGGCTACACCTTC. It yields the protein CASSASDRGRGYTF.

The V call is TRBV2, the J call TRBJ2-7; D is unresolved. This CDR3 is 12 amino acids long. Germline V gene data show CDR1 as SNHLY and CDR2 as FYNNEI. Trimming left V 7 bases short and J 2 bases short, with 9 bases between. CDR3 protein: CASKVGPYEQYF. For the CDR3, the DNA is TGTGCCAGCAAGGTAGGGCCCTACGAGCAGTACTTC.

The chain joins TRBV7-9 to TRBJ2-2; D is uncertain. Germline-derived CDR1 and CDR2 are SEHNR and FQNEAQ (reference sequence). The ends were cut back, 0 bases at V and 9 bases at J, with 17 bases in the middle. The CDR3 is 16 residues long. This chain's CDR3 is CASSLAGGRLNRELFF. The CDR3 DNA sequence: TGTGCCAGCAGCTTAGCGGGCGGAAGATTGAACCGGGAGCTGTTTTTT.

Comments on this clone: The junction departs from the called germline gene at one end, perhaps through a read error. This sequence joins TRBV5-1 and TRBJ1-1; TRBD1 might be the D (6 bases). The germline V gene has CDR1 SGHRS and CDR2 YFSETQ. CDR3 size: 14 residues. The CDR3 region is CASTLGHGGTEAFF. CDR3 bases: TGCGCCAGCACCTTGGGACATGGAGGGACTGAAGCTTTCTTT.